This T cell receptor (beta chain) was obtained from a study of T cell responses to AZD1222 COVID-19 vaccine. The CDR3 sequence is 14 residues long. V shed 1 base, J shed 7 bases, and the junction held 4 bases outside the gene matches. Germline CDR1 reads SGHRS; CDR2 reads YFSETQ. Details on this clone: The antigen remains unidentified.

Profiling relied on immunoSEQ multiplex PCR, and the TCRdb table lists in-frame clones only, not all of them. The sample records some 160,000 clones, around 85% being singletons. General study findings and limits: Breadth and depth of Spike-specific TCRs rose after two AZD1222 doses. Reportedly, close to half of spike-specific TCRs are directed against unmutated variant regions.

It was second doses at about 4 or about 12 weeks that were pooled. Sample: peripheral blood, taken 28 days after the second AZD1222 dose. This rearrangement joins TRBV5-1 to TRBJ2-1; TRBD1 matches at 8 bases. This TCR derives from an adult who received the AZD1222 COVID-19 vaccine. The CDR3 protein is CASSLIRGRNEQFF. The DNA for the CDR3 is TGCGCCAGCAGCTTGATCAGGGGGCGAAATGAGCAGTTCTTC. Full variable domain (rest looked up from reference TRBV5-1 and TRBJ2-1): KAGVTQTPRYLIKTRGQQVTLSCSPISGHRSVSWYQQTPGQGLQFLFEYFSETQRNKGNFPGRFSGRQFSNSRSEMNVSTLELGDSALYLCASSLIRGRNEQFFGPGTRLTVL.